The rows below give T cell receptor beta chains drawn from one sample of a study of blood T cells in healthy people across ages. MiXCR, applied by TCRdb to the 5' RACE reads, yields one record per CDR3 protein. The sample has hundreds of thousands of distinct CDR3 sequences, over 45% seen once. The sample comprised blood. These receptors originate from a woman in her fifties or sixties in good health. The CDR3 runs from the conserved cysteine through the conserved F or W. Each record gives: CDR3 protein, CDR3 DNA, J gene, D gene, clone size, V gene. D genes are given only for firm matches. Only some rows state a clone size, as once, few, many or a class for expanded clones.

CDR3 protein: CASTGTRGNEQFF; CDR3 DNA: TGTGCCAGCACCGGGACTAGGGGCAATGAGCAGTTCTTC; J gene: TRBJ2-1; D gene: TRBD2; clone size: NA; V gene: TRBV6-2/TRBV6-3
CDR3 protein: CATSTLDRSGSSTDTQYF; CDR3 DNA: TGTGCCACCAGCACCCTAGACCGTAGCGGGTCTAGCACAGATACGCAGTATTTT; J gene: TRBJ2-3; D gene: TRBD2; clone size: NA; V gene: TRBV15
CDR3 protein: CSAITTGSNTEAFF; CDR3 DNA: TGCAGTGCTATAACGACAGGGTCGAACACTGAAGCTTTCTTT; J gene: TRBJ1-1; D gene: TRBD1; clone size: few; V gene: TRBV20-1
CDR3 protein: CASSFRSGGGSYEQYF; CDR3 DNA: TGTGCCAGCAGCTTCCGGAGTGGGGGTGGTTCCTACGAGCAGTACTTC; J gene: TRBJ2-7; D gene: NA; clone size: few; V gene: TRBV7-9
CDR3 protein: CASRLLTGAEQFF; CDR3 DNA: TGTGCCAGCAGGTTATTAACAGGGGCTGAGCAGTTCTTC; J gene: TRBJ2-1; D gene: TRBD1; clone size: few; V gene: TRBV7-9
CDR3 protein: CASNGDGSYEQYF; CDR3 DNA: TGTGCCAGCAACGGGGACGGCTCCTACGAGCAGTACTTC; J gene: TRBJ2-7; D gene: NA; clone size: few; V gene: TRBV12-3/TRBV12-4
CDR3 protein: CASSYQVLPPYEQYF; CDR3 DNA: TGTGCCAGCAGTTACCAGGTCCTACCACCCTACGAGCAGTACTTC; J gene: TRBJ2-7; D gene: NA; clone size: NA; V gene: TRBV6-2/TRBV6-3
CDR3 protein: CVSSPRLAGHNGQFF; CDR3 DNA: TGTGTCAGCAGCCCGCGACTAGCGGGCCACAATGGGCAGTTCTTC; J gene: TRBJ2-1; D gene: TRBD2; clone size: NA; V gene: TRBV4-2
CDR3 protein: CASSSDQTLYGYTF; CDR3 DNA: TGTGCCAGCAGTTCTGACCAAACCCTCTATGGCTACACCTTC; J gene: TRBJ1-2; D gene: NA; clone size: NA; V gene: TRBV6-6
CDR3 protein: CSARQPSQGEQYF; CDR3 DNA: TGCAGTGCTAGGCAGCCCTCACAAGGCGAGCAGTACTTC; J gene: TRBJ2-7; D gene: NA; clone size: NA; V gene: TRBV20-1
CDR3 protein: CASSRKTSGRRWDQETQYF; CDR3 DNA: TGTGCCAGCAGCCGAAAGACTAGCGGGAGGAGGTGGGACCAAGAGACCCAGTACTTC; J gene: TRBJ2-5; D gene: TRBD2; clone size: few; V gene: TRBV7-8
CDR3 protein: CASSLQGASYDEQFF; CDR3 DNA: TGCGCCAGCAGCTTACAGGGGGCATCCTACGATGAGCAGTTCTTC; J gene: TRBJ2-1; D gene: TRBD1; clone size: NA; V gene: TRBV5-1
CDR3 protein: CASSDLTFYDEQYF; CDR3 DNA: TGTGCCAGCAGTGACCTAACCTTCTACGATGAGCAGTACTTC; J gene: TRBJ2-5; D gene: NA; clone size: few; V gene: TRBV25-1
CDR3 protein: CASSTNRNSEQYF; CDR3 DNA: TGTGCCAGCAGTACTAACCGGAATAGCGAGCAGTACTTC; J gene: TRBJ2-7; D gene: NA; clone size: NA; V gene: TRBV6-2/TRBV6-3
CDR3 protein: CAVRDRANEQYF; CDR3 DNA: TGTGCCGTCCGGGACAGGGCGAACGAGCAGTACTTC; J gene: TRBJ2-7; D gene: TRBD1; clone size: once; V gene: TRBV30
CDR3 protein: CASSQEGQGLSEQFF; CDR3 DNA: TGCGCCAGCAGCCAAGAGGGACAGGGGCTAAGTGAGCAGTTCTTC; J gene: TRBJ2-1; D gene: TRBD1; clone size: few; V gene: TRBV4-3
CDR3 protein: CASSSPRQAYEQYF; CDR3 DNA: TGTGCCAGCAGTTCCCCTCGGCAGGCCTACGAGCAGTACTTC; J gene: TRBJ2-7; D gene: NA; clone size: NA; V gene: TRBV6-6
CDR3 protein: CASSSRTDPYGYTF; CDR3 DNA: TGTGCCAGCAGCTCCCGGACAGACCCCTATGGCTACACCTTC; J gene: TRBJ1-2; D gene: NA; clone size: few; V gene: TRBV7-9
CDR3 protein: CSARDPGKLGDEQFF; CDR3 DNA: TGCAGTGCTAGGGATCCGGGAAAGCTGGGCGATGAGCAGTTCTTC; J gene: TRBJ2-1; D gene: NA; clone size: NA; V gene: TRBV20-1
CDR3 protein: CASSLRSGGVDTQYF; CDR3 DNA: TGTGCCAGCAGCTTAAGATCGGGGGGGGTAGATACGCAGTATTTT; J gene: TRBJ2-3; D gene: TRBD2; clone size: NA; V gene: TRBV7-2
CDR3 protein: CANSLGAGGVNEQFF; CDR3 DNA: TGTGCCAACAGTTTAGGTGCGGGAGGGGTAAATGAGCAGTTCTTC; J gene: TRBJ2-1; D gene: TRBD2; clone size: NA; V gene: TRBV28
CDR3 protein: CSARRTGVNTEAFF; CDR3 DNA: TGCAGTGCTAGAAGGACAGGCGTGAACACTGAAGCTTTCTTT; J gene: TRBJ1-1; D gene: TRBD1; clone size: NA; V gene: TRBV20-1
CDR3 protein: CSARGVEGGRVHYGYTF; CDR3 DNA: TGCAGTGCTAGAGGCGTGGAGGGGGGCAGGGTTCACTATGGCTACACCTTC; J gene: TRBJ1-2; D gene: NA; clone size: NA; V gene: TRBV20-1
CDR3 protein: CASSSLQYEQYF; CDR3 DNA: TGTGCCAGCAGCTCCCTTCAATACGAGCAGTACTTC; J gene: TRBJ2-7; D gene: NA; clone size: NA; V gene: TRBV7-2
CDR3 protein: CASSLGDRGGVTHEQYF; CDR3 DNA: TGTGCCAGCAGCTTGGGCGACAGGGGAGGGGTAACACATGAGCAGTACTTC; J gene: TRBJ2-7; D gene: NA; clone size: NA; V gene: TRBV11-3
CDR3 protein: CASSSSPGLAGPSYEQYF; CDR3 DNA: TGTGCCAGCAGTTCATCCCCGGGACTAGCGGGACCGTCCTACGAGCAGTACTTC; J gene: TRBJ2-7; D gene: TRBD2; clone size: NA; V gene: TRBV12-3/TRBV12-4
CDR3 protein: CSAEPTAKETQYF; CDR3 DNA: TGCAGTGCTGAACCTACGGCTAAGGAGACCCAGTACTTC; J gene: TRBJ2-5; D gene: NA; clone size: NA; V gene: TRBV20-1
CDR3 protein: CASAFGGTRSTNEKLFF; CDR3 DNA: TGTGCCAGCGCCTTCGGCGGCACCAGGTCAACTAATGAAAAACTGTTTTTT; J gene: TRBJ1-4; D gene: NA; clone size: NA; V gene: TRBV6-1
CDR3 protein: CSVWRGGSTETQYF; CDR3 DNA: TGCAGCGTCTGGAGGGGGGGGAGTACAGAGACCCAGTACTTC; J gene: TRBJ2-5; D gene: NA; clone size: NA; V gene: TRBV29-1
CDR3 protein: CASSQGLAHHEQFF; CDR3 DNA: TGCGCCAGCAGCCAGGGGCTAGCTCACCATGAGCAGTTCTTC; J gene: TRBJ2-1; D gene: NA; clone size: many; V gene: TRBV4-3
CDR3 protein: CSASIRINYGYTF; CDR3 DNA: TGCAGTGCTAGTATCAGGATTAACTATGGCTACACCTTC; J gene: TRBJ1-2; D gene: NA; clone size: NA; V gene: TRBV20-1
CDR3 protein: CSVPTSGWRDTQYF; CDR3 DNA: TGCAGTGTCCCGACTAGCGGGTGGAGAGATACGCAGTATTTT; J gene: TRBJ2-3; D gene: TRBD2; clone size: NA; V gene: TRBV20-1
CDR3 protein: CASSLMGVQETQYF; CDR3 DNA: TGTGCCAGCAGCCTAATGGGGGTCCAAGAGACCCAGTACTTC; J gene: TRBJ2-5; D gene: NA; clone size: NA; V gene: TRBV7-9
CDR3 protein: CASSYGRAGTETQYF; CDR3 DNA: TGTGCCAGCAGTTATGGTCGAGCGGGTACAGAGACCCAGTACTTC; J gene: TRBJ2-5; D gene: NA; clone size: NA; V gene: TRBV28
CDR3 protein: CSAIAGTGGGKQYF; CDR3 DNA: TGCAGTGCTATTGCCGGGACAGGGGGTGGCAAGCAGTACTTC; J gene: TRBJ2-7; D gene: TRBD1; clone size: many; V gene: TRBV20-1
CDR3 protein: CASSAGTSGRGQETQYF; CDR3 DNA: TGTGCCAGCAGCGCCGGGACTAGCGGGAGGGGTCAAGAGACCCAGTACTTC; J gene: TRBJ2-5; D gene: TRBD2; clone size: NA; V gene: TRBV9
CDR3 protein: CASSEATKLFF; CDR3 DNA: TGTGCCAGCAGTGAAGCGACAAAACTGTTTTTT; J gene: TRBJ1-4; D gene: NA; clone size: NA; V gene: TRBV2
CDR3 protein: CASSQDAGADTQYF; CDR3 DNA: TGCGCCAGCAGCCAAGATGCGGGAGCGGATACGCAGTATTTT; J gene: TRBJ2-3; D gene: TRBD2; clone size: NA; V gene: TRBV4-3
CDR3 protein: CASSLGASAYNEQFF; CDR3 DNA: TGTGCCAGCAGCTTAGGAGCTAGCGCCTACAATGAGCAGTTCTTC; J gene: TRBJ2-1; D gene: NA; clone size: few; V gene: TRBV7-6
CDR3 protein: CASSQQSNYGYTF; CDR3 DNA: TGTGCCAGCAGTCAACAGTCCAACTATGGCTACACCTTC; J gene: TRBJ1-2; D gene: NA; clone size: many; V gene: TRBV12-3/TRBV12-4
CDR3 protein: CATTGQGDYEQYF; CDR3 DNA: TGTGCCACCACCGGACAGGGGGACTACGAGCAGTACTTC; J gene: TRBJ2-7; D gene: TRBD1; clone size: NA; V gene: TRBV10-3
CDR3 protein: CASSLVRGSSYNEQFF; CDR3 DNA: TGTGCCAGCAGCTTGGTCCGGGGAAGCTCCTACAATGAGCAGTTCTTC; J gene: TRBJ2-1; D gene: NA; clone size: few; V gene: TRBV5-6
CDR3 protein: CASSPRGTGALSGANVLTF; CDR3 DNA: TGTGCCAGCAGCCCCCGAGGGACAGGGGCTCTCTCTGGGGCCAACGTCCTGACTTTC; J gene: TRBJ2-6; D gene: TRBD1; clone size: NA; V gene: TRBV7-3
CDR3 protein: CATSFQGFYTF; CDR3 DNA: TGTGCCACCAGCTTTCAGGGGTTTTACACCTTC; J gene: TRBJ1-2; D gene: NA; clone size: NA; V gene: TRBV24-1
CDR3 protein: CAITTVPHYGYTF; CDR3 DNA: TGTGCCATCACAACAGTCCCCCACTATGGCTACACCTTC; J gene: TRBJ1-2; D gene: NA; clone size: NA; V gene: TRBV10-3
CDR3 protein: CSAGNLGDHEQYF; CDR3 DNA: TGCAGTGCTGGCAATCTGGGGGACCACGAGCAGTACTTC; J gene: TRBJ2-7; D gene: NA; clone size: few; V gene: TRBV20-1
CDR3 protein: CSSSQELQGVEQYF; CDR3 DNA: TGTTCCAGCAGCCAAGAACTACAGGGTGTCGAGCAGTACTTC; J gene: TRBJ2-7; D gene: NA; clone size: NA; V gene: TRBV4-2
CDR3 protein: CSVGASGRTYEQYF; CDR3 DNA: TGCAGCGTTGGAGCTAGCGGGAGGACCTACGAGCAGTACTTC; J gene: TRBJ2-7; D gene: TRBD2; clone size: many; V gene: TRBV29-1
CDR3 protein: CASSQPVGAGETQYF; CDR3 DNA: TGTGCCAGCAGCCAACCTGTCGGAGCGGGAGAGACCCAGTACTTC; J gene: TRBJ2-5; D gene: NA; clone size: few; V gene: TRBV14
CDR3 protein: CASSLRGSVGYTF; CDR3 DNA: TGTGCCAGCAGTTTACGGGGGTCAGTCGGCTACACCTTC; J gene: TRBJ1-2; D gene: NA; clone size: few; V gene: TRBV12-3/TRBV12-4
CDR3 protein: CATQQGIAYNEQFF; CDR3 DNA: TGTGCCACCCAACAGGGAATCGCCTACAATGAGCAGTTCTTC; J gene: TRBJ2-1; D gene: NA; clone size: once; V gene: TRBV6-1
CDR3 protein: CASSRYTEIKETQFF; CDR3 DNA: TGTGCCAGCAGCCGGTATACCGAAATCAAAGAGACCCAGTTCTTC; J gene: TRBJ2-1; D gene: NA; clone size: NA; V gene: TRBV7-9